This T cell receptor (beta chain) originates from a study of CD8 T cells in ankylosing spondylitis. General study results and limits: Disease-linked clones reportedly showed significant enrichment in matched ankylosing spondylitis synovial fluid.

In the case of this clonotype: As yet, its antigen is unknown.

This CDR3 comprises 16 residues. V gave up 5 bases and J gave up 3 bases; unmatched junction bases: 7. The V gene's germline CDR1 is SGHVS and CDR2 FNYEAQ. It was by quantitative 5'-RACE with molecular barcodes that TCR beta libraries were made. TCRdb ran MiXCR on the 5' RACE reads and lists one entry per CDR3 protein. The data contain about 180,000 distinct CDR3 sequences, 8.5% to 10% of them singletons. Material: blood, either unsorted or a sorted T cell fraction (not recorded which). The V gene is TRBV7-6, the J gene TRBJ2-2; 9 positions agree with TRBD1. This receptor was taken from a female donor with ankylosing spondylitis or in good health (not recorded which). This CDR3 is CASSEITGGDTGELFF. In DNA, the CDR3 is TGTGCCAGCAGCGAGATCACAGGGGGCGACACCGGGGAGCTGTTTTTT.